This T cell receptor beta chain was captured in a study of regulatory T cells in long-lasting Graves disease. The time point here: newly diagnosed GD, antithyroid drugs for less than 3 months. The TCR library was made from RNA that had been extracted from PBMCs in TRIzol. This clonotype was recorded many times. Its antigen is not identified. Regarding the study as a whole: Analysis covered peripheral blood alone, not thyroid tissue. Sharing of public clonotypes was greater in persistent patients (2,741) than in new patients (about 970).

The CDR3 length is 14 residues. V was trimmed by 9 bases and J by 0 bases, leaving 12 bases between them. The germline V gene encodes CDR1 ENHRY and CDR2 SYGVKD. iRepertoire HTBI primers and Arm-PCR of CDR3 regions built TCR beta libraries. MiXCR was run by TCRdb on the multiplex PCR reads, yielding one entry per CDR3 protein. The sample records about 540,000 distinct CDR3 sequences, around an eighth being singletons. These same data were also listed under a study on T cells in Graves' hyperthyroidism and ophthalmopathy.

V usage is TRBV10-3 and J usage is TRBJ1-5; no clear D. This receptor was identified in a man between 25 and 39 years old with Graves disease. The sample was peripheral blood mononuclear cells (PBMCs), taken at new diagnosis, from a patient treated with antithyroid drugs. The CDR3 protein is CAISPSDSNQPQHF. The CDR3 DNA is TGTGCCATTTCTCCGTCCGATAGCAATCAGCCCCAGCATTTT.